One and the same sample provided the 2 T cell receptor beta chains below, sequenced in a study of T cells after yellow fever vaccination. TCRdb recomputed calls from the 5' RACE reads with MiXCR, one row per CDR3 protein. The data show over 110,000 distinct CDR3 sequences, less than 9.5% seen once. The source material was CD4+ T cells sorted from PBMCs, sampled 5 days after the yellow fever booster vaccination. All receptors derive from a man in his thirties or forties who received the YFV17D yellow fever vaccine.

Regarding this clonotype: This may be a read error, as it is one base from a much larger clone. The V call is TRBV18, the J call TRBJ2-2; D not certain. Germline V CDR1 and CDR2: KGHSH, LQKENI. This CDR3 region has 14 residues. The V gene lost 5 bases and the J gene lost 6 bases, with 13 bases spanning the gap. As DNA, the CDR3 is TGTGCCAGCTCATCAAAGACCGGCGCCGGGGAGCTGTTTTTT. Its protein product is CASSSKTGAGELFF.

This clonotype was seen repeatedly, ten times or more. This chain connects TRBV5-1 to TRBJ2-7; 8 nucleotides match TRBD2. This CDR3 spans 14 amino acids. Unmatched junction bases numbered 7, after V lost 3 bases and J lost 5 bases. CDR1 and CDR2 (germline): SGHRS, YFSETQ. CDR3 protein: CASSWGQLADEQYF. CDR3 in DNA: TGCGCCAGCAGCTGGGGCCAACTAGCGGACGAGCAGTACTTC.